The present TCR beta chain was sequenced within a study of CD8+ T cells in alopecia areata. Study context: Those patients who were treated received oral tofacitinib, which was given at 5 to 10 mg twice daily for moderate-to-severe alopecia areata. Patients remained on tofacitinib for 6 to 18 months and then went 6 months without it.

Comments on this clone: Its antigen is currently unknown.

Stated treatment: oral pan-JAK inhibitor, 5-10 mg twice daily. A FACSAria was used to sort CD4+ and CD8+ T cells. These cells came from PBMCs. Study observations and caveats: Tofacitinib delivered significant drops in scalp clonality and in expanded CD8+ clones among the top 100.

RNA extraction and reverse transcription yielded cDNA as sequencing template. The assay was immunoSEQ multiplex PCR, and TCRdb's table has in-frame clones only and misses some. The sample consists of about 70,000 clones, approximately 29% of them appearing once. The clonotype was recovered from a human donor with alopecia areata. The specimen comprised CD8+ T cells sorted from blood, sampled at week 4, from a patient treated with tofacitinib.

Here the CDR3 DNA reads TGTAGAACAGAACTGTACACTGAAGCTTTCTTT. This gives the protein CRTELYTEAFF. The chain links TRBV30 to TRBJ1-1; no definite D call. This CDR3 is built from 11 residues. The germline gives CDR1 GTSNPN, CDR2 SVGIG (reference sequence). Full variable domain (outside the CDR3, taken from reference TRBV30 and TRBJ1-1): SQTIHQWPATLVQPVGSPLSLECTVEGTSNPNLYWYRQAAGRGLQLLFYSVGIGQISSEVPQNLSASRPQDRQFILSSKKLLLSDSGFYLCRTELYTEAFFGQGTRLTVV.